This T cell receptor beta chain originates from a study of blood T cell repertoires in COVID-19 (dated by TCRdb to the early 2020s). With respect to the entire study: Collaborator samples came from the United States, Italy and Spain and covered acute and convalescent phases of COVID-19. Nearly every sample came with metadata listing a de-identified subject ID, COVID-19 status, age in years and sex. The repertoires were released in a freely available public database meant as a resource for research on the immune response to SARS-CoV-2. The samples were drawn from the first 160 participants of the ongoing ImmuneRACE study and from some 1,300 subjects provided by 6 global collaborators. The prospective study material was composed of cDNA or gDNA derived from T cells, B-cell-depleted T cells, or PBMCs. Deeply sampled blood TCRbeta repertoires from subjects exposed to, actively infected with, or recovered from COVID-19 were included in the dataset. Where available, HLA class I and class II types were obtained from metadata supplied by the sample provider rather than from assay-based typing.

Each collaborating institution followed its own protocols to collect whole blood in K2EDTA tubes. For TCRbeta analysis, collaborator samples were shipped as frozen whole blood, as isolated PBMCs, or as DNA extracted from either sample type. Trimming leaves V shorter by 7 bases and J shorter by 2 bases, with the junction holding 8 bases beyond the gene matches. From the germline V gene, CDR1 is MNHEY and CDR2 is SVGAGI. The CDR3 runs 15 amino acids, cysteine and phenylalanine included. The only DNA kept is the CDR3, 45 bases in frame from the first base. The table lists this clone with a few counts. Its antigen is currently not known. No much larger clone exists at a distance of one base, and base qualities are not known. General conclusions and limits of the study: The amount of clinical and demographic metadata varied by source and participant and was provided uncurated.

TCRbeta CDR3 regions were amplified from genomic DNA by means of the immunoSEQ Assay, a bias-controlled multiplex PCR. Turning to the authors' computational methods: The number of nucleated cells in each sample was estimated by amplification of reference gene primers within the assay. To quantify the absolute abundance of each unique TCRbeta CDR3 rearrangement, sequence reads were collapsed and filtered. Productive Simpson clonality was computed per sample as the square root of Simpson's diversity index over productive rearrangements. The source is immuneACCESS, and TCRdb retained only in-frame sequences with V and J called. Part of the clones is not carried over; for the studies checked, unresolved V genes explain less than half of this, and the remainder is unexplained. D and trimming were read from the DNA, whereas the V and J calls and clone size are those reported in that table. This sample lists 81,000 or so clones; roughly 90% were detected once. 9% to 15% of the sample comes from the top ten.

The TCR sequence derives from a man aged 65 to 79 with active or convalescent COVID-19. The material sequenced was peripheral blood. The chain is encoded by TRBV6-5 joined to TRBJ1-2; TRBD1 lines up with 9 middle nucleotides. The CDR3 amino acid sequence is: CASTFGTGINYGYTF. In nucleotide form, the sequence is TGTGCCAGCACCTTCGGGACAGGGATAAACTATGGCTACACCTTC.